The 27 T cell receptor beta chains listed next were all sequenced from one sample in a study of cytomegalovirus exposure and HLA in healthy donors. With 60 Vbeta and 13 Jbeta primers, the PCR was carried out. This table comes from immunoSEQ multiplex PCR, and its TCRdb copy is limited to in-frame clones, with some not included. Of around 160,000 clones in the sample, 60% to 85% were seen once. The source material was PBMCs. The origin of the receptors is a man in his forties in good health and CMV-seropositive.

This clone turned up a few times. The rearrangement links TRBV5-1 to TRBJ2-7; weak D call: TRBD2 (5 bases). This CDR3 is built from 16 residues. Germline V gives CDR1 SGHRS, CDR2 YFSETQ. V lost 0 bases and J 2 bases, leaving 15 bases between the germline ends. The CDR3 loop reads CASSLVAWESTYEQYF. In DNA, the CDR3 is TGCGCCAGCAGCTTGGTAGCTTGGGAGAGTACCTACGAGCAGTACTTC.

V gene TRBV6-1 combines with J gene TRBJ1-2; 9 positions match TRBD1. Germline CDR1 and CDR2: MNHNS and SASEGT. There are 16 residues in the CDR3. V shed 3 bases, J shed 2 bases, and the junction held 7 bases outside the gene matches. CDR3 sequence: CASSDYRGRFNYGYTF. The CDR3 bases are TGTGCCAGCAGTGATTACAGGGGGCGATTCAACTATGGCTACACCTTC.

This chain links TRBV6-6 with TRBJ2-7, with 7 bases fitting TRBD1. From germline, CDR1 is MNHNY and CDR2 SVGAGI (reference sequence). This CDR3 region has 15 residues. The trim removed 3 bases at V and 5 bases at J, leaving 10 bases unmatched. The CDR3 coding sequence is TGTGCCAGCAGTTATGGGAACAGGGGATTGAACGAGCAGTACTTC. Amino acids: CASSYGNRGLNEQYF.

The chain uses TRBV21-1 and TRBJ2-5; no check of the table's D call, TRBD1, against the DNA was made. TRBV21-1 is given as a pseudogene. The CDR3 is 15 amino acids. The CDR3 bases are TGTGCCAGCAGCAAAGGGGTTGGGGCTGGGGAGACCCAGTACTTC. It codes for CASSKGVGAGETQYF.

Notes on this clone: Within the sample, other DNA sequences also encode this same CDR3. The chain's CDR3 is CASSLTSGSTDTQYF. As DNA, the CDR3 is TGTGCCAGCAGCTTAACTAGCGGAAGCACAGATACGCAGTATTTT. The rearrangement links TRBV7-3 to TRBJ2-3; tentatively, D is TRBD2 (6 bases). Per germline, CDR1 SGHTA and CDR2 FQGTGA. The CDR3 has 15 amino acids. Trimming pared 0 bases from V and 0 bases from J, leaving 7 bases between. The whole variable domain, filled in from reference TRBV7-3 and TRBJ2-3, reads GAGVSQTPSNKVTEKGKYVELRCDPISGHTALYWYRQSLGQGPEFLIYFQGTGAADDSGLPNDRFFAVRPEGSVSTLKIQRTERGDSAVYLCASSLTSGSTDTQYFGPGTRLTVL.

The count of this clone is one. The sample has other DNA sequences that encode this CDR3 too. The chain combines TRBV28 with TRBJ2-2; 15 bases align to TRBD2. This CDR3 is 17 amino acids long. CDR1 is MDHEN, CDR2 SYDVKM, per germline. The V gene end was trimmed by 3 bases and the J gene end by 5 bases; junction bases not matched to a gene: 4. The CDR3 DNA follows: TGTGCCAGCAGTTTCGGGGGACTAGCGGGGGGTACCGGGGAGCTGTTTTTT. It encodes CASSFGGLAGGTGELFF.

The chain carries TRBV6-6 and TRBJ1-2, with D possibly matching TRBD1 (6 bases). The V gene lost 2 bases and the J gene lost 5 bases, with 9 bases spanning the gap. The CDR3 runs 13 residues. From germline, CDR1 is MNHNY and CDR2 SVGAGI (reference sequence). CDR3 in DNA: TGTGCCAGCAGTTACAGGGGGGGGTATGGCTACACCTTC. This sequence encodes CASSYRGGYGYTF.

J is TRBJ2-1 and V is TRBV9; weak D call: TRBD2 (6 bases). Trimming left V 0 bases short and J 6 bases short, with 19 bases between. CDR3 length: 17 amino acids. Germline V lookup: CDR1 SGDLS, CDR2 YYNGEE. CDR3 sequence (DNA): TGTGCCAGCAGCGTAGGCGGTCCCTCCGGGAGAGGCAATGAGCAGTTCTTC. Translation gives CASSVGGPSGRGNEQFF.

The J gene is TRBJ1-5, the V gene TRBV5-1; 12 bases map to TRBD1. Germline lookup yields CDR1 SGHRS and CDR2 YFSETQ. The CDR3 runs 15 residues. Trimming cost V 3 bases and J 7 bases; bases outside gene matches: 5. In DNA, the CDR3 is TGCGCCAGCAGCTGGGGGACAGGGGGCGCGCAGCCCCAGCATTTT. Translating gives CASSWGTGGAQPQHF. The full variable domain, its missing parts supplied by reference TRBV5-1 and TRBJ1-5, is KAGVTQTPRYLIKTRGQQVTLSCSPISGHRSVSWYQQTPGQGLQFLFEYFSETQRNKGNFPGRFSGRQFSNSRSEMNVSTLELGDSALYLCASSWGTGGAQPQHFGDGTRLSIL.

V and J are TRBV5-8 and TRBJ1-2, with 7 bases lining up with TRBD1. J gave up 8 bases and V 6 bases, and 13 bases lay outside the gene matches. Germline assignment: CDR1 SGHTS and CDR2 YDEGEE. The length of the CDR3 is 14 residues. The CDR3 region has the DNA TGTGCCAGCAACCTACAGGGGACCACCAGCGGCTACACCTTC. As protein: CASNLQGTTSGYTF.

The chain employs TRBV28 and TRBJ1-5; 7 bases align to TRBD1. Germline CDR1 is MDHEN and CDR2 is SYDVKM. The CDR3 length is 15 residues. J lost 1 base, V lost 3 bases, and 3 bases had no gene match. The CDR3 here is CASSLTGTSNQPQHF. The CDR3 coding sequence is TGTGCCAGCAGTTTGACAGGGACAAGCAATCAGCCCCAGCATTTT.

The V and J genes are TRBV7-2 and TRBJ2-7, with D unresolved. Deletions cut 3 bases from V and 0 bases from J, with 6 bases between. The CDR3 totals 13 residues. Germline CDR1 reads SGHTA; CDR2 reads FQGNSA. The CDR3 loop is CASSFSVSYEQYF. CDR3 nucleotides: TGTGCCAGCAGCTTCAGCGTCTCCTACGAGCAGTACTTC.

A single count supports this clone. The junction shows a germline mismatch at one end, possibly a read error. The chain recombines TRBV5-1 with TRBJ2-3, with 9 bases lining up with TRBD2. The CDR3 contains 15 residues. The germline CDR1 and CDR2 sequences are SGHRS and YFSETQ. The CDR3 DNA follows: TGCACCAGCAGCTCATTAGCGGGAGCGACAGATACGCAGTATTTT. This codes for CTSSSLAGATDTQYF.

The chain is built from TRBV9 and TRBJ2-2; possible D gene TRBD2, 5 bases. Germline CDR1 is SGDLS and CDR2 is YYNGEE. Trimming left V 2 bases short and J 6 bases short, with 14 bases between. The CDR3 extends over 15 amino acids. The CDR3 protein is CASSVGGSPAGELFF. Here the CDR3 DNA reads TGTGCCAGCAGCGTGGGCGGGTCCCCAGCCGGGGAGCTGTTTTTT.

This chain connects TRBV28 to TRBJ2-2, with 8 bases lining up with TRBD2. With V trimmed by 6 bases and J by 5 bases, 11 bases remained unmatched. In germline, CDR1 is MDHEN, CDR2 SYDVKM. The length of the CDR3 is 16 residues. The CDR3: CASRQRESPPTGELFF. CDR3 in DNA: TGTGCCAGCAGGCAGCGGGAGTCGCCACCGACCGGGGAGCTGTTTTTT.

The chain recombines TRBV19 with TRBJ2-1; D gene ambiguous. V was clipped by 3 bases and J by 10 bases, with 10 bases between them. The germline gives CDR1 LNHDA, CDR2 SQIVND (reference sequence). The CDR3 length is 12 residues. Here the CDR3 reads CASSIRAAEQFF. CDR3 DNA: TGTGCCAGTAGTATCCGAGCTGCGGAGCAGTTCTTC.

This chain links TRBV29-1 with TRBJ1-5, with D perhaps matching TRBD1 (5 bases). Trimming pared 4 bases from V and 5 bases from J, leaving 12 bases between. The CDR3 covers 13 residues. Germline V gene sequence: CDR1 SQVTM, CDR2 ANQGSEA. CDR3: CSVAGGTDQPQHF. Here the CDR3 DNA reads TGCAGCGTTGCGGGGGGGACGGATCAGCCCCAGCATTTT.

This clone has a handful of counts. This chain connects TRBV6-1 to TRBJ2-1; no clear D gene. Germline assignment: CDR1 MNHNS and CDR2 SASEGT. There are 13 residues in the CDR3. V dropped 3 bases and J dropped 4 bases, with 7 bases sitting between them. The CDR3 DNA reads as TGTGCCAGCAGTGACCCTCTATACAATGAGCAGTTCTTC. The encoded protein is CASSDPLYNEQFF.

This clone was detected once. V usage is TRBV7-2 and J usage is TRBJ1-1; 7 nucleotides line up with TRBD1. V shed 5 bases and J 1 base; nucleotides not matched to a gene: 7. The CDR3 length is 15 residues. CDR1 SGHTA and CDR2 FQGNSA come from the germline V gene. CDR3 region: CASSVRQGPNTEAFF. The CDR3 region has the DNA TGTGCCAGCAGCGTAAGACAGGGACCGAACACTGAAGCTTTCTTT.

In this sample, this clone turned up once. CDR3 in DNA: TGTGCCAGCAGCTTAACGGGGGGGACAGGGACTGAAGCTTTCTTT. This translates into CASSLTGGTGTEAFF. V gene TRBV7-3 combines with J gene TRBJ1-1; 9 bases are shared with TRBD1. The germline CDR1 and CDR2 sequences are SGHTA and FQGTGA. With V trimmed by 0 bases and J by 5 bases, 4 bases remained unmatched. The CDR3 consists of 15 residues.

This clone occurred once. V usage is TRBV7-2 and J usage is TRBJ1-5, with 10 bases matching TRBD1. From germline, CDR1 is SGHTA and CDR2 FQGNSA. This CDR3 spans 16 amino acids. The trim removed 3 bases at V and 6 bases at J, leaving 8 bases unmatched. The CDR3 DNA sequence: TGTGCCAGCAGCTTGGGGACAGGGGCGGGCGGTCAGCCCCAGCATTTT. This codes for CASSLGTGAGGQPQHF.

The chain links TRBV6-5 to TRBJ2-1, with TRBD2 matching over 13 bases. The CDR3 spans 13 residues. Germline V CDR1 and CDR2: MNHEY, SVGAGI. The V gene end was trimmed by 8 bases and the J gene end by 9 bases; junction bases not matched to a gene: 4. The chain's CDR3 is CASQLAGGGEQFF. In DNA, the CDR3 is TGTGCCAGCCAACTAGCGGGAGGGGGTGAGCAGTTCTTC.

The V and J genes are TRBV6-5 and TRBJ2-1, with 10 positions matching TRBD1. CDR1 and CDR2 from the germline V gene are MNHEY and SVGAGI. V shed 7 bases, J shed 6 bases, and the junction held 9 bases outside the gene matches. CDR3 length: 15 residues. Written as DNA, the CDR3 is TGTGCCAGCACCGAATCCCGGGACAGGGGCAATGAGCAGTTCTTC. Translation gives CASTESRDRGNEQFF.

The chain joins TRBV7-9 to TRBJ2-5, with 9 bases that match TRBD2. With 5 bases clipped from V and 2 bases from J, the junction kept 9 bases outside the gene matches. CDR3 length: 16 amino acids. Germline loops: CDR1 SEHNR, CDR2 FQNEAQ (reference sequence). The CDR3 reads CASSLTSGWEQETQYF. CDR3 sequence (DNA): TGTGCCAGCAGCCTAACTAGCGGGTGGGAGCAAGAGACCCAGTACTTC. Complete variable domain (other parts from reference TRBV7-9 and TRBJ2-5): DTGVSQNPRHKITKRGQNVTFRCDPISEHNRLYWYRQTLGQGPEFLTYFQNEAQLEKSRLLSDRFSAERPKGSFSTLEIQRTEQGDSAMYLCASSLTSGWEQETQYFGPGTRLLVL.

This clone was observed a few times. The rearrangement joins TRBV4-2 to TRBJ2-1, with D perhaps TRBD1 (6 bases). Trimming stripped 4 bases from V and 6 bases from J, with 22 bases between. CDR1 is LGHNA and CDR2 is YNFKEQ in the germline V gene. This CDR3 has 17 residues. The CDR3 bases are TGTGCCAGCAGCCGAAACCCCAGCGGCCTAGGGGGCAATGAGCAGTTCTTC. It yields the protein CASSRNPSGLGGNEQFF.

The DNA of the CDR3 is TGTGCCAGCAGCTTCATGGGACACGACTACGAGCAGTACTTC. It yields the protein CASSFMGHDYEQYF. This rearrangement joins TRBV5-4 to TRBJ2-7, with D maybe TRBD1 (6 bases). This CDR3 contains 14 residues. The V end was cut by 2 bases, the J end by 3 bases, with 12 bases between. Germline V gives CDR1 SGHNT, CDR2 YYREEE (reference sequence). Full variable domain (rest looked up from reference TRBV5-4 and TRBJ2-7): ETGVTQSPTHLIKTRGQQVTLRCSSQSGHNTVSWYQQALGQGPQFIFQYYREEENGRGNFPPRFSGLQFPNYSSELNVNALELDDSALYLCASSFMGHDYEQYFGPGTRLTVT.

CDR3 nucleotide sequence: TGCAGCGTGGTATATACTGGGACAATTAATCAGCCCCAGCATTTT. Amino acid sequence: CSVVYTGTINQPQHF. The rearrangement uses TRBV29-1 and TRBJ1-5; TRBD1 might be the D (6 bases). Germline values: CDR1 SQVTM, CDR2 ANQGSEA. The CDR3 is made up of 15 amino acids. Between the trimmed V and J ends, which lost 6 bases and 4 bases, there was a span of 19 bases.